This T cell receptor beta chain came from a study of T cells expressing NK-cell markers. Study details: Sorted CD3+CD56-NKG2C+, CD3+CD56+NKG2C- and CD3+CD56+NKG2C+ T cells were the source of the TCR beta repertoires.

Study-level results: In a few donors, dominant clonotypes made up about 28.3-65% of CD3+CD56-NKG2C+ cells. Among CD8+ T cells from 5 to 7 donors, dominant NKG2C+ clonotypes accounted for about 1.0-7.0%.

As concerns this clonotype: Its target is not known.

Production of TCR beta cDNA relied on 5'RACE template switching with UMIs. TCRdb reprocessed the 5' RACE reads and keeps a single row for each CDR3 protein, giving no DNA. This table lists some 460,000 distinct CDR3 sequences. The CDR3 covers 14 residues. This receptor was identified in a woman aged 45-65 years in good health. Material: blood T cells: a sorted CD56 or NKG2C T cell subset, CD4+ or CD8+ T cells, or bulk PBMC T cells (not recorded which). The chain recombines TRBV12-3 or TRBV12-4 with TRBJ2-2; the D call from TCRdb, TRBD1, cannot be confirmed without DNA. The CDR3 loop reads CASSPTGSTGELFF.